Following are 28 T cell receptor beta chains from one sample sequenced in a study of radiation and T cells in renal cell carcinoma. Time point noted: blood 4 weeks post-SBRT, at nephrectomy. Regarding treatment: 15 Gy SBRT to primary tumor, nephrectomy 4 weeks later. Clones were sequenced by immunoSEQ multiplex PCR, and TCRdb holds only the in-frame ones, with some missing. Found here are 140,000 to 150,000 clones, less than 90% of them singletons; the top ten hold roughly 17%. Sequencing used blood, obtained from a patient whose treatment included radiotherapy and nephrectomy. The source of these receptors is a woman in her forties or fifties with renal cell carcinoma.

The chain employs TRBV6-1 and TRBJ2-2; either TRBD1 or TRBD2 may supply D (6 bases each). Germline V gene data show CDR1 as MNHNS and CDR2 as SASEGT. V was pared by 4 bases and J by 3 bases, with 12 bases between. This CDR3 region has 15 residues. As DNA, the CDR3 is TGTGCCAGCAGTGGCAGGGGACTCGACACCGGGGAGCTGTTTTTT. Protein product: CASSGRGLDTGELFF.

This sequence joins TRBV7-9 and TRBJ2-2; D possibly corresponds to TRBD1 (6 bases). V was cut by 11 bases and J by 8 bases, with 21 bases left in between. This CDR3 is built from 14 residues. Germline V gene lookup returns CDR1 SEHNR and CDR2 FQNEAQ (reference sequence). CDR3: CAGTRDGLWGELFF. In DNA form, the CDR3 reads TGTGCCGGGACACGGGACGGACTTTGGGGGGAGCTGTTTTTT.

V and J are TRBV28 and TRBJ2-3; TRBD1 agrees at 11 bases. The CDR3 covers 17 residues. After removal of 4 bases from V and 0 bases from J, the junction contained 6 bases not matched to a gene. Looked up from germline, CDR1 is MDHEN and CDR2 is SYDVKM. CDR3: CASSSGQGGLSTDTQYF. CDR3 nucleotides: TGTGCCAGCAGTTCGGGACAGGGGGGACTCAGCACAGATACGCAGTATTTT.

The chain uses TRBV5-4 and TRBJ1-5; D is uncertain. Germline values: CDR1 SGHNT, CDR2 YYREEE (reference sequence). The CDR3 length is 15 residues. V lost 4 bases and J 3 bases, leaving 14 bases between the germline ends. This CDR3 is CASSQRAVANQPQHF. The CDR3 coding sequence is TGTGCCAGCAGCCAGAGGGCGGTTGCCAATCAGCCCCAGCATTTT.

The chain joins TRBV19 to TRBJ1-5; no firm D call. V lost 3 bases, J lost 2 bases, and 8 bases lay in between. The CDR3 loop spans 14 amino acids. CDR1 LNHDA and CDR2 SQIVND come from the germline V gene (reference sequence). In DNA, the CDR3 is TGTGCCAGTAGTATGGGTCATGGCAATCAGCCCCAGCATTTT. Translated, it gives CASSMGHGNQPQHF.

On this clone itself: Compared with germline, one end of the junction differs, possibly owing to a read error. The rearrangement uses TRBV5-4 and TRBJ2-7, with 7 positions matching TRBD2. From germline, CDR1 is SGHNT and CDR2 YYREEE (reference sequence). There are 16 residues in the CDR3. In DNA form, the CDR3 reads TGTGCCGGCAGCCCGGGAGGCGGGGGAAGATTTCACGAGCAGTACTTC. This encodes CAGSPGGGGRFHEQYF.

The V and J genes are TRBV4-3 and TRBJ2-5, with 8 bases lining up with TRBD2. Germline CDR1 is LGHNA and CDR2 is YSLEER. The V gene end was trimmed by 4 bases and the J gene end by 5 bases; junction bases not matched to a gene: 9. The CDR3 loop spans 15 amino acids. CDR3 bases: TGCGCCAGCAGCCCCGGGGGGGCGGAGGGTGAGACCCAGTACTTC. Protein product: CASSPGGAEGETQYF.

This clone was found once. This rearrangement joins TRBV7-9 to TRBJ1-4; D not resolved. Per germline, CDR1 SEHNR and CDR2 FQNEAQ (reference sequence). V was shortened by 5 bases and J by 5 bases, with 15 bases between the two germline ends. This CDR3 comprises 15 residues. CDR3 amino acids: CASSPWSGVNEKLFF. DNA for the CDR3: TGTGCCAGCAGCCCCTGGTCCGGGGTGAATGAAAAACTGTTTTTT.

This chain uses TRBV7-2 with TRBJ2-5, with D possibly being TRBD2 (6 bases). The CDR3 runs to 15 residues. Per germline, CDR1 SGHTA and CDR2 FQGNSA. The V and J ends lost 4 bases and 5 bases respectively, with 17 bases between them. The CDR3 spells CASSYRGGGEETQYF. DNA for the CDR3: TGTGCCAGCAGCTACCGCGGCGGCGGGGAGGAGACCCAGTACTTC.

The table lists this clone with many counts. V gene TRBV27 combines with J gene TRBJ2-7, with 8 bases matching TRBD1. The CDR3 is 14 amino acids. CDR1 MNHEY and CDR2 SMNVEV come from the germline V gene (reference sequence). The trim removed 3 bases at V and 0 bases at J, leaving 1 base unmatched. This chain's CDR3 is CASSFGQGSYEQYF. The DNA for the CDR3 is TGTGCCAGCAGTTTTGGACAGGGCTCCTACGAGCAGTACTTC.

The CDR3 sequence is CASLTGQMNYGYTF. CDR3 nucleotide sequence: TGTGCCAGTCTTACGGGACAGATGAACTATGGCTACACCTTC. V and J are TRBV19 and TRBJ1-2, with 7 bases fitting TRBD1. Germline V gene lookup returns CDR1 LNHDA and CDR2 SQIVND (reference sequence). Trimming took 8 bases from V and 2 from J; bases not matched to a gene: 8. This CDR3 is built from 14 residues.

The genes are TRBV18 and TRBJ2-1; 10 bases align to TRBD2. V was pared by 3 bases and J by 5 bases, with 7 bases of the junction left unmatched. This CDR3 contains 16 residues. Germline loops: CDR1 KGHSH, CDR2 LQKENI. The CDR3 protein is CASSPSGRSPHNEQFF. The CDR3 DNA is TGTGCCAGCTCACCTAGCGGGAGGTCCCCCCACAATGAGCAGTTCTTC.

The V call is TRBV19, the J call TRBJ1-2, with D hard to call. Germline CDR1 LNHDA, CDR2 SQIVND (reference sequence). V shed 3 bases and J shed 2 bases, with 7 bases lying between them. The CDR3 totals 13 residues. The CDR3 region has the DNA TGTGCCAGTAGTATCTCTCAGAACTATGGCTACACCTTC. Protein: CASSISQNYGYTF.

This CDR3 is CATTRGASGMGAYNEQFF. DNA for the CDR3: TGTGCCACCACTAGAGGGGCTAGCGGGATGGGGGCCTACAATGAGCAGTTCTTC. The rearrangement uses TRBV27 and TRBJ2-1; 9 bases fit TRBD2. This CDR3 spans 18 amino acids. Germline CDR1 is MNHEY and CDR2 is SMNVEV (reference sequence). Trimming removed 10 bases from V and 2 bases from J; junction bases left unmatched: 18.

The chain has TRBV27 and TRBJ1-4; tentatively, D is TRBD1 (6 bases). This CDR3 spans 16 amino acids. Germline V gives CDR1 MNHEY, CDR2 SMNVEV (reference sequence). The V gene lost 5 bases and the J gene lost 4 bases, with 17 bases spanning the gap. CDR3 region: CASSRSPGQSNEKLFF. In nucleotides, the CDR3 is TGTGCCAGCAGTCGGAGCCCCGGACAGAGTAATGAAAAACTGTTTTTT.

This sequence joins TRBV28 and TRBJ1-3; D is undetermined. The germline V and J ends were trimmed by 3 bases and 2 bases, with 8 bases remaining between them. This CDR3 is built from 14 residues. Germline CDR1 is MDHEN and CDR2 is SYDVKM. This CDR3 is CASSFTQTGNTIYF. The CDR3 DNA reads as TGTGCCAGCAGTTTTACTCAAACTGGAAACACCATATATTTT.

The chain recombines TRBV18 with TRBJ1-1, with 8 bases aligning to TRBD1. Germline lookup yields CDR1 KGHSH and CDR2 LQKENI. J lost 2 bases, V lost 6 bases, and 8 bases had no gene match. The CDR3 has 15 amino acids. The CDR3 region is CASSHGTGDNTEAFF. The CDR3 DNA sequence: TGTGCCAGCTCTCATGGGACAGGCGACAACACTGAAGCTTTCTTT.

The chain uses TRBV9 and TRBJ2-1; 7 bases are shared with TRBD1. Germline trimming cut 5 bases from V and 9 bases from J; bases unmatched to any gene: 5. Germline-derived CDR1 and CDR2 are SGDLS and YYNGEE. The CDR3 is 12 residues long. The CDR3 DNA follows: TGTGCCAGCAGTGAGAGGGGGCGTGAGCAGTTCTTC. Encoded protein: CASSERGREQFF.

The CDR3 sequence is CASMQGPYQPQHF. CDR3 in DNA: TGTGCCAGTATGCAGGGGCCCTATCAGCCCCAGCATTTT. This rearrangement joins TRBV19 to TRBJ1-5; D is possibly TRBD1 (6 bases). V was shortened by 7 bases and J by 5 bases, with 12 bases between the two germline ends. Germline CDR1 is LNHDA and CDR2 is SQIVND (reference sequence). CDR3 size: 13 residues.

The chain is built from TRBV7-2 and TRBJ1-5; D not certain. Trimming shortened V by 5 bases and J by 2 bases, and 13 bases separated the two germline ends. This CDR3 is 15 amino acids long. Germline loops: CDR1 SGHTA, CDR2 FQGNSA. The chain's CDR3 is CASSLQWVGNQPQHF. The CDR3 DNA sequence: TGTGCCAGCAGCCTTCAGTGGGTGGGCAATCAGCCCCAGCATTTT.

The chain has TRBV9 and TRBJ2-1, with TRBD2 matching 7 bases. Germline V lookup: CDR1 SGDLS, CDR2 YYNGEE. There are 16 residues in the CDR3. V dropped 4 bases and J dropped 0; count of bases not matched to a gene: 7. The CDR3: CASSPRGSFSYNEQFF. In DNA form, the CDR3 reads TGTGCCAGCAGCCCTCGCGGGAGTTTCTCCTACAATGAGCAGTTCTTC.

This clone has just one count. The chain couples TRBV4-3 to TRBJ1-5, with D unclear. The germline gives CDR1 LGHNA, CDR2 YSLEER. The CDR3 has 18 amino acids. Trimming removed 0 bases at V and 2 bases at J, with 17 bases between. This CDR3 reads CASSQETGSFLGNQPQHF. In DNA form, the CDR3 reads TGCGCCAGCAGCCAAGAGACGGGCAGCTTCTTGGGCAATCAGCCCCAGCATTTT.

This rearrangement joins TRBV29-1 to TRBJ1-6; D possibly corresponds to TRBD1 (6 bases). Trimming took off 7 bases at V and 4 bases at J, with 17 bases between the two ends. Germline V gene lookup returns CDR1 SQVTM and CDR2 ANQGSEA. The CDR3 length is 15 residues. CDR3 nucleotides: TGCAGCGCCAGCGGGGGGGGGCTGTATAATTCACCCCTCCACTTT. This codes for CSASGGGLYNSPLHF.

The V and J genes are TRBV11-3 and TRBJ1-5; D perhaps matches TRBD1 (6 bases). This CDR3 spans 16 amino acids. Germline CDR1 reads SGHNT; CDR2 reads YENEEA. Trimming removed 3 bases at V and 7 bases at J, with 19 bases between. DNA of the CDR3: TGTGCCAGCAGCTTGGGGCCAGGGCGCGGGGGCCAGCCCCAGCATTTT. Translated: CASSLGPGRGGQPQHF.

This chain connects TRBV10-3 to TRBJ2-1; possible D gene TRBD2, 6 bases. The CDR3 covers 15 residues. Per germline, CDR1 ENHRY and CDR2 SYGVKD. V gave up 8 bases and J gave up 3 bases, with 17 bases separating them. The DNA for the CDR3 is TGTGCCATCGGAGCTAATAGCGGACTCTACAATGAGCAGTTCTTC. This translates into CAIGANSGLYNEQFF.

This clone was seen a few times. V is TRBV18 and J is TRBJ1-1; D is undetermined. V was pared by 6 bases and J by 4 bases, with 9 bases between. The CDR3 spans 12 residues. Germline lookup yields CDR1 KGHSH and CDR2 LQKENI. The CDR3 sequence: CASSSMVTEAFF. The CDR3 region has the DNA TGTGCCAGCTCTAGCATGGTCACTGAAGCTTTCTTT. Filled out from reference TRBV18 and TRBJ1-1, the complete variable domain reads NAGVMQNPRHLVRRRGQEARLRCSPMKGHSHVYWYRQLPEEGLKFMVYLQKENIIDESGMPKERFSAEFPKEGPSILRIQQVVRGDSAAYFCASSSMVTEAFFGQGTRLTVV.

The gene calls are TRBV11-3 and TRBJ2-7; TRBD2 agrees at 8 bases. V lost 5 bases, J lost 5 bases, and 14 bases stayed unmatched. This CDR3 contains 16 residues. Per germline, CDR1 SGHNT and CDR2 YENEEA. CDR3 DNA sequence: TGTGCCAGCAGCCCCCGAATGAGCGGGAGAGGCGACGAGCAGTACTTC. Residues: CASSPRMSGRGDEQYF.

The rearrangement uses TRBV7-2 and TRBJ1-3; no definite D call. Trimming took off 5 bases at V and 4 bases at J, with 9 bases between the two ends. From germline, CDR1 is SGHTA and CDR2 FQGNSA. This CDR3 is built from 13 residues. CDR3 in DNA: TGTGCCAGCAGCCCCATTGAGGGAAACACCATATATTTT. Translating gives CASSPIEGNTIYF. The complete variable domain, with remaining parts taken from reference TRBV7-2 and TRBJ1-3, reads GAGVSQSPSNKVTEKGKDVELRCDPISGHTALYWYRQSLGQGLEFLIYFQGNSAPDKSGLPSDRFSAERTGGSVSTLTIQRTQQEDSAVYLCASSPIEGNTIYFGEGSWLTVV.